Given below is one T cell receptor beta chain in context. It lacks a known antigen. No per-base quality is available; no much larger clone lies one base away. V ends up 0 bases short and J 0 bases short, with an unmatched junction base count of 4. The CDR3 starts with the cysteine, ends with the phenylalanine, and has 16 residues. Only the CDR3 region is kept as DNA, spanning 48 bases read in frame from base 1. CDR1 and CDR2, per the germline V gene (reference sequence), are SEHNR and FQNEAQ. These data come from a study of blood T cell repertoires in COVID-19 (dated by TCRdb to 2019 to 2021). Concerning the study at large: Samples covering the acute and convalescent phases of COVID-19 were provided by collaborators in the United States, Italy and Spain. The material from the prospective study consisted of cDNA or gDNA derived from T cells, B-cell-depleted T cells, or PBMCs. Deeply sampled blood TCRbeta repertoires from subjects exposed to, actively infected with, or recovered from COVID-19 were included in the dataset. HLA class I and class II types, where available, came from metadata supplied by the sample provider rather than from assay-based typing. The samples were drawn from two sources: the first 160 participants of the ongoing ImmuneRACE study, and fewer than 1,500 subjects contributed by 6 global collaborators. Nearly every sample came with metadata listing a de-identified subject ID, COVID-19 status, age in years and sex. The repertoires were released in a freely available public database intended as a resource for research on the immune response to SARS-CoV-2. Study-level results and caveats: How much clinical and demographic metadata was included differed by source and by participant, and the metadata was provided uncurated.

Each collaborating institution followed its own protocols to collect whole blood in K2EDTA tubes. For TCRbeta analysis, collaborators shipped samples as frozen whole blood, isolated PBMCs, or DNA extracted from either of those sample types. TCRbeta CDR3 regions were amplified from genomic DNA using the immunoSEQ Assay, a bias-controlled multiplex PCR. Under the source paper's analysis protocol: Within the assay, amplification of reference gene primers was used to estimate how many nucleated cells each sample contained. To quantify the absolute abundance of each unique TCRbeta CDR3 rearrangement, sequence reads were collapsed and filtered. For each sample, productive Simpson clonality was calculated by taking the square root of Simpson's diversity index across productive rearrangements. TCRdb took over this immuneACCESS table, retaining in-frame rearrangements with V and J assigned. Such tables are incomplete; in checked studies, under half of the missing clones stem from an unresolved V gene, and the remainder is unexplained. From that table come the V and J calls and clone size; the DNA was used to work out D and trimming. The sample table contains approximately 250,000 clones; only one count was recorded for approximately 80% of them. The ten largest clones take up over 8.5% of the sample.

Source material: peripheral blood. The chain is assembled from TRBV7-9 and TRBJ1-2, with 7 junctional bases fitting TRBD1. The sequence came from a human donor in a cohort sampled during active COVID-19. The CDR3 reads CASSLARTGTNYGYTF. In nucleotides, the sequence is TGTGCCAGCAGCTTAGCTAGGACAGGAACTAACTATGGCTACACCTTC.